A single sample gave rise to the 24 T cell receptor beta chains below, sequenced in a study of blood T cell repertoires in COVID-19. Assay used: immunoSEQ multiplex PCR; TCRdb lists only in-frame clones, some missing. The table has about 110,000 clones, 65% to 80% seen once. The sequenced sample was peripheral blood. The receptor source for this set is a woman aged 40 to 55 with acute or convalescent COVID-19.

The CDR3 is CAIGTGETQYF. The CDR3 bases are TGTGCCATCGGGACAGGCGAGACCCAGTACTTC. The chain carries TRBV10-3 and TRBJ2-5, with 8 bases that match TRBD1. Germline loops: CDR1 ENHRY, CDR2 SYGVKD. CDR3 length: 11 amino acids. After removal of 8 bases from V and 5 bases from J, the junction contained 1 base not matched to a gene.

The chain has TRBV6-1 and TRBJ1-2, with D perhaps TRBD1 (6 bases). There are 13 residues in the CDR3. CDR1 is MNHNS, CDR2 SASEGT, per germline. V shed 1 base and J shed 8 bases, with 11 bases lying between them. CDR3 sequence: CASSEGPGVGYTF. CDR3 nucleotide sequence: TGTGCCAGCAGTGAAGGTCCAGGGGTAGGCTACACCTTC.

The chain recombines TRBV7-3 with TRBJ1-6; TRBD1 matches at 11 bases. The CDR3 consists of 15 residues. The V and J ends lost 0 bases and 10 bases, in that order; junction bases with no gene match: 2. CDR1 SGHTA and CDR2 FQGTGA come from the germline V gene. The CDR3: CASSLTGTGGSPLHF. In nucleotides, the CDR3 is TGTGCCAGCAGCTTAACCGGGACAGGGGGATCACCCCTCCACTTT.

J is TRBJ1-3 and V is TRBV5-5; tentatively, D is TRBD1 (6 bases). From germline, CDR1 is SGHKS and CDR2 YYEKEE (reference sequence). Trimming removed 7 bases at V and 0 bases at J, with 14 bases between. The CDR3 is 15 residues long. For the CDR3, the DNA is TGTGCCAGCTTCCTTGGACAGAGCTCTGGAAACACCATATATTTT. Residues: CASFLGQSSGNTIYF.

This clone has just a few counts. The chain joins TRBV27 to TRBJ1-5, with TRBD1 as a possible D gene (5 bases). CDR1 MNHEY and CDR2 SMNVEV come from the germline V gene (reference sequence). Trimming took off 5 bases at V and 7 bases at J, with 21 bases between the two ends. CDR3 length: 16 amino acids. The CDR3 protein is CASSAPPGGPGQPQHF. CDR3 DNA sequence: TGTGCCAGCAGTGCCCCCCCCGGGGGTCCGGGGCAGCCCCAGCATTTT.

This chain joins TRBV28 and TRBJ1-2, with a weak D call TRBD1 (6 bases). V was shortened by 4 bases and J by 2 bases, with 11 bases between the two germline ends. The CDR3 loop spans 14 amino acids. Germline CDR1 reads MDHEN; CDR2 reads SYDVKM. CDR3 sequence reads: CASSYPDRNYGYTF. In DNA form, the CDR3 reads TGTGCCAGCAGTTACCCGGACAGAAACTATGGCTACACCTTC.

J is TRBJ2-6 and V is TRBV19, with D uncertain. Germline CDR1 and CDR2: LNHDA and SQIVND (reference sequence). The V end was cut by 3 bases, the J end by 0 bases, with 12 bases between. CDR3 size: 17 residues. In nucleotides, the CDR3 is TGTGCCAGTAGTATTCCAGGATTGGGCTCTGGGGCCAACGTCCTGACTTTC. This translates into CASSIPGLGSGANVLTF.

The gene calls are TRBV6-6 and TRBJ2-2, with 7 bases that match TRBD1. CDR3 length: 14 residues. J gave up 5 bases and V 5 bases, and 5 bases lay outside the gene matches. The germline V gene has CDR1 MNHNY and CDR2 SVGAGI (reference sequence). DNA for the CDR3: TGTGCCAGCAGTCGGGACAGCTTTACCGGGGAGCTGTTTTTT. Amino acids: CASSRDSFTGELFF.

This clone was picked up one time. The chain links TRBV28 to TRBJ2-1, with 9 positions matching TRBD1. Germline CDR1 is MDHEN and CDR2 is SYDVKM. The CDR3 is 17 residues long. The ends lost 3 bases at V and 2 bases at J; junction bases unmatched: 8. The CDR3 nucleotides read TGTGCCAGCAGTTTGCCTCGGGACAGGGACCCCTACAATGAGCAGTTCTTC. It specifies CASSLPRDRDPYNEQFF.

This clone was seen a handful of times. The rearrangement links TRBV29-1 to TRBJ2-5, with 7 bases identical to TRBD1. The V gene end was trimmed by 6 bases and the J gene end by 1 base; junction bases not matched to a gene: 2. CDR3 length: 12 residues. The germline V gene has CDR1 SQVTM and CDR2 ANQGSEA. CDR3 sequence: CSVTGLQETQYF. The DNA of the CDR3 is TGCAGCGTGACAGGGCTCCAAGAGACCCAGTACTTC.

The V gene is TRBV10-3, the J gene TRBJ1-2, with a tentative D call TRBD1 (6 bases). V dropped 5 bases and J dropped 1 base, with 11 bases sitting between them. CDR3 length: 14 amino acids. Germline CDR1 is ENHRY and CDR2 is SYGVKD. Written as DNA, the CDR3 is TGTGCCATCAGTACAACAGGGAATAACTATGGCTACACCTTC. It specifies CAISTTGNNYGYTF.

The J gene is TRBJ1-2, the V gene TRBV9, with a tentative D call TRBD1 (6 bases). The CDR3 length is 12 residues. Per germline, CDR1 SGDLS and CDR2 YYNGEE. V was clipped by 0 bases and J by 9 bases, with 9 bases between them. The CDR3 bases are TGTGCCAGCAGCGTAGCTACAGGGAGCTACACCTTC. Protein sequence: CASSVATGSYTF.

CDR3 region: CASSLTVNRGHEQFF. The CDR3 DNA reads TGTGCCAGCAGCTTAACGGTTAACAGGGGGCATGAGCAGTTCTTC. The chain employs TRBV7-2 and TRBJ2-1; 9 bases align to TRBD1. J lost 8 bases, V lost 2 bases, and 7 bases had no gene match. The CDR3 sequence is 15 residues long. Germline V lookup: CDR1 SGHTA, CDR2 FQGNSA.

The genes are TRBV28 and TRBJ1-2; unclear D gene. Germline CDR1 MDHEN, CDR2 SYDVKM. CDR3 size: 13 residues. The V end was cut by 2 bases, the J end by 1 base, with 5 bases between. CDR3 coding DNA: TGTGCCAGCAGTTTACACTTTAACTATGGCTACACCTTC. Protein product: CASSLHFNYGYTF.

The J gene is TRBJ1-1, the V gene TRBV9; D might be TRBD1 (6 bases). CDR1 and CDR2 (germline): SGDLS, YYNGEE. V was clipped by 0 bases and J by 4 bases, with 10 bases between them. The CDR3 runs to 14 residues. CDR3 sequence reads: CASSVGEGGTEAFF. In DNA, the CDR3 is TGTGCCAGCAGCGTAGGGGAAGGGGGCACTGAAGCTTTCTTT.

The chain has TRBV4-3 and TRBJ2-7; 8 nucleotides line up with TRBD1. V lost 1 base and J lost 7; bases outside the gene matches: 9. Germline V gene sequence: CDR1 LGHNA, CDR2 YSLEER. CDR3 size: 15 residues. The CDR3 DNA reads TGCGCCAGCAGCCAAGGGACAGGGCCTTCGGAGGAGCAGTACTTC. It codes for CASSQGTGPSEEQYF.

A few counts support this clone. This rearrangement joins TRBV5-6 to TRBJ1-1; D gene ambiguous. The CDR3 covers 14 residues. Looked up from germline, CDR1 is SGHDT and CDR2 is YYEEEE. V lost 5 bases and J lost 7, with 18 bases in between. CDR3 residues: CASSFRRRALEAFF. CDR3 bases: TGTGCCAGCAGTTTTAGGCGGCGCGCCCTTGAAGCTTTCTTT.

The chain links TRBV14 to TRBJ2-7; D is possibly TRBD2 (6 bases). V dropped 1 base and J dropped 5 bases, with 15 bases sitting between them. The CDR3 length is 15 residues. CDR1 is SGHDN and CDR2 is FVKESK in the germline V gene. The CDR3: CASSQVFGGFDEQYF. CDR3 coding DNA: TGTGCCAGCAGCCAAGTGTTCGGAGGGTTCGACGAGCAGTACTTC.

The CDR3 is CASRPLAGGLGTQYF. The CDR3, as DNA: TGTGCCAGCAGACCTCTAGCGGGGGGATTAGGTACGCAGTATTTT. This sequence joins TRBV5-5 and TRBJ2-3, with 11 bases aligning to TRBD2. The CDR3 totals 15 residues. Germline CDR1 is SGHKS and CDR2 is YYEKEE (reference sequence). The V segment lost 5 bases and the J segment 8 bases; nucleotides outside the gene matches: 10.

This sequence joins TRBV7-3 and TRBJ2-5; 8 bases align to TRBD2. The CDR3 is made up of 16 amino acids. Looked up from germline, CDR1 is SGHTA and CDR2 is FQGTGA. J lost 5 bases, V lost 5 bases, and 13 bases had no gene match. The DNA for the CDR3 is TGTGCCAGCAGCAAATTCCCCGGGGGGGCCGATGAGACCCAGTACTTC. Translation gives CASSKFPGGADETQYF.

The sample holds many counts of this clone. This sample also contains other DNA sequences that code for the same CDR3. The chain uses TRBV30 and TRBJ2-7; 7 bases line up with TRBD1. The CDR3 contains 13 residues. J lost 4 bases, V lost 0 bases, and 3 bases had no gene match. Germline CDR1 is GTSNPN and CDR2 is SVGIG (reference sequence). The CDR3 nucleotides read TGTGCCTGGAGTGTAGGGACAGCTTACGAGCAGTACTTC. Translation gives CAWSVGTAYEQYF.

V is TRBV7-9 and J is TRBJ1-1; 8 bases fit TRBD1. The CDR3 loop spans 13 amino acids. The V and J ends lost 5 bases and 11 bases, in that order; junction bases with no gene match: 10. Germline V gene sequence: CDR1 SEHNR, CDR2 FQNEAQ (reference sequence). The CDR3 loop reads CASSPRGPGPAFF. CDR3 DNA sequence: TGTGCCAGCAGCCCCAGGGGGCCCGGTCCGGCTTTCTTT.

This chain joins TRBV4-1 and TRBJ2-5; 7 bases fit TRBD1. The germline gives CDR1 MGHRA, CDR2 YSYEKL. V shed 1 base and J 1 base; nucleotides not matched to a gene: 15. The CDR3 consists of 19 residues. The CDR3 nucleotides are TGCGCCAGCAGCCAAGTGCGGGCAACAGGGGAAGGGGGCCAAGAGACCCAGTACTTC. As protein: CASSQVRATGEGGQETQYF.

The CDR3 DNA follows: TGCAGCGGGCAGGGGGCTTCGTACCAAGAGACCCAGTACTTC. Translated: CSGQGASYQETQYF. V gene TRBV29-1 combines with J gene TRBJ2-5; 8 bases line up with TRBD1. The germline V gene has CDR1 SQVTM and CDR2 ANQGSEA. This CDR3 has 14 amino acids. The trim removed 7 bases at V and 0 bases at J, leaving 7 bases unmatched.